Below, 3 T cell receptor beta chains from the same sample are listed, as sequenced in a study of T-cell reconstitution after alpha-beta-depleted transplantation in children. During its preparation, the TCRbeta library received unique molecular identifiers. In TCRdb, the PCR reads were re-called with MiXCR into one record per CDR3 protein. There are about 340,000 distinct CDR3 sequences in the sample; around 15% occur only once, and about 41% lies in the top ten. Here the sequenced sample was PBMCs, mostly from graft donor cells, taken 360 days after TCRalphabeta/CD19-depleted stem cell transplant. These receptors were taken from a male patient aged 2 to 10 who had a stem cell transplant for acute lymphoblastic leukemia, so the T cells may come from the graft donor.

The V call is TRBV12-3 or TRBV12-4, the J call TRBJ2-3; D unresolved. This CDR3 has 15 residues. Trimming pared 3 bases from V and 3 bases from J, leaving 13 bases between. DNA for the CDR3: TGTGCCAGCAGTTTCGTCCCGCAAGAAACAGATACGCAGTATTTT. This codes for CASSFVPQETDTQYF.

This clonotype occurred a few times. The genes are TRBV7-3 and TRBJ2-5; 10 bases align to TRBD2. The CDR3 covers 16 residues. Unmatched junction bases numbered 6, after V lost 0 bases and J lost 5 bases. Germline V gene sequence: CDR1 SGHTA, CDR2 FQGTGA. For the CDR3, the DNA is TGTGCCAGCAGCTTAACAGCGGGAGGGCTTCGGGAGACCCAGTACTTC. Amino acid sequence: CASSLTAGGLRETQYF.

This clonotype was counted between two and nine times. The chain is built from TRBV7-9 and TRBJ2-1, with 7 bases fitting TRBD2. The length of the CDR3 is 17 residues. Germline V gene data show CDR1 as SEHNR and CDR2 as FQNEAQ (reference sequence). The V gene end was trimmed by 3 bases and the J gene end by 2 bases; junction bases not matched to a gene: 10. The CDR3 region is CASSFVGFAGAYNEQFF. The DNA for the CDR3 is TGTGCCAGCAGCTTCGTGGGCTTTGCGGGAGCCTACAATGAGCAGTTCTTC. Together with reference TRBV7-9 and TRBJ2-1, the CDR3 gives the full variable domain: DTGVSQNPRHKITKRGQNVTFRCDPISEHNRLYWYRQTLGQGPEFLTYFQNEAQLEKSRLLSDRFSAERPKGSFSTLEIQRTEQGDSAMYLCASSFVGFAGAYNEQFFGPGTRLTVL.